The next 8 T cell receptor beta chains were all read from a single sample in a study of blood T cell repertoires in COVID-19. Sequenced by immunoSEQ multiplex PCR; TCRdb stores in-frame clones only, minus some. This table holds about 120,000 clones, 85% to 90% found once. The sequenced sample consisted of peripheral blood. The receptors stem from a man aged 55 to 70 with acute or convalescent COVID-19.

The V and J genes are TRBV11-3 and TRBJ2-1, with 8 bases aligning to TRBD2. The CDR3 totals 14 residues. The germline V gene has CDR1 SGHNT and CDR2 YENEEA. The junction had 2 bases not matched to a gene; V was cut back by 0 bases and J by 7 bases. The CDR3 sequence is CASSLERGGNEQFF. CDR3 in DNA: TGTGCCAGCAGCTTAGAACGGGGGGGGAATGAGCAGTTCTTC.

A single count supports this clone. The genes are TRBV6-5 and TRBJ2-7; D is possibly TRBD2 (6 bases). Trimming cost V 6 bases and J 0 bases, with 15 bases left between them. Germline V CDR1 and CDR2: MNHEY, SVGAGI. The CDR3 length is 15 residues. CDR3 nucleotide sequence: TGTGCCAGCAGCAAGAGGGGACTTCTCTCCTACGAGCAGTACTTC. It specifies CASSKRGLLSYEQYF.

The V call is TRBV6-5, the J call TRBJ1-2; 8 bases map to TRBD1. Germline trimming cut 4 bases from V and 6 bases from J; bases unmatched to any gene: 4. This CDR3 spans 13 amino acids. The germline CDR1 and CDR2 sequences are MNHEY and SVGAGI. CDR3 protein: CASSFQGADGYTF. The CDR3 region has the DNA TGTGCCAGCAGTTTTCAGGGGGCAGATGGCTACACCTTC.

The chain recombines TRBV29-1 with TRBJ2-3, with 9 bases aligning to TRBD2. Germline CDR1 and CDR2: SQVTM and ANQGSEA. The CDR3 loop spans 14 amino acids. The junction had 6 bases not matched to a gene; V was cut back by 8 bases and J by 0 bases. For the CDR3, the DNA is TGCAGCACCCCCGCGGGGGGGAGCACAGATACGCAGTATTTT. It is translated as CSTPAGGSTDTQYF.

The chain uses TRBV14 and TRBJ2-1, with TRBD2 identical over 7 bases. Germline-derived CDR1 and CDR2 are SGHDN and FVKESK. The CDR3 is 20 amino acids. The junction had 16 bases not matched to a gene; V was cut back by 0 bases and J by 2 bases. The CDR3 loop reads CASSQDFRGTKGRAYNEQFF. The CDR3, as DNA: TGTGCCAGCAGCCAAGATTTCAGAGGGACTAAGGGGCGGGCCTACAATGAGCAGTTCTTC.

This clone was seen a handful of times. This CDR3 is CASTSQGSGNTIYF. Here the CDR3 DNA reads TGTGCCAGCACTTCACAGGGGTCTGGAAACACCATATATTTT. V is TRBV2 and J is TRBJ1-3; 7 bases align to TRBD1. The germline gives CDR1 SNHLY, CDR2 FYNNEI. The CDR3 consists of 14 residues. After removal of 7 bases from V and 1 base from J, the junction contained 4 bases not matched to a gene.

This clone was detected only a few times. The chain combines TRBV11-2 with TRBJ1-1; D remains unclear. The CDR3 is made up of 11 amino acids. Germline CDR1 and CDR2: SGHAT and FQNNGV. Trimming stripped 6 bases from V and 7 bases from J, with 9 bases between. The CDR3 here is CASRGGREAFF. CDR3 nucleotide sequence: TGTGCCAGCAGGGGAGGGCGTGAAGCTTTCTTT.

This sequence joins TRBV5-4 and TRBJ2-1, with 10 bases that match TRBD1. The V gene's germline CDR1 is SGHNT and CDR2 YYREEE (reference sequence). The CDR3 has 15 residues. V was pared by 4 bases and J by 4 bases, with 5 bases of the junction left unmatched. The CDR3 here is CASSPGQGIYNEQFF. The DNA for the CDR3 is TGTGCCAGCAGCCCGGGACAGGGGATATACAATGAGCAGTTCTTC.